This T cell receptor (beta chain) derives from a study of graft-versus-host responses after intestinal transplantation. Only in-frame clones appear in the TCRdb table, and some are missing; sequencing was by immunoSEQ multiplex PCR. The sample has 9,500 to 10,000 clones; approximately 94% are singletons. The germline V and J ends were trimmed by 1 base and 1 base, with 8 bases remaining between them. The CDR3 extends over 14 amino acids. The germline V gene has CDR1 SGHTA and CDR2 FQGNSA. Notes on this clone: Its antigen is currently unknown.

Study-wide findings and caveats: Detected in recipient marrow were GvH clones, some of which were first observed in ileum or blood. Association was observed between peak circulating GvH clone levels and early post-transplant HvG declines. Elevated graft-versus-host to host-versus-graft clonal ratios in allografts were recorded for patients with graft-donor T cell macrochimerism.

The sample was PBMCs, taken 8 days after intestinal transplant. The V gene is TRBV7-2, the J gene TRBJ2-7; the D gene could be TRBD1 or TRBD2 (5 bases each). This clonotype was sampled from a human patient who received an intestinal transplant, so some T cells may come from the graft donor. CDR3 residues: CASSLGWGSYEQYF. In DNA, the CDR3 is TGTGCCAGCAGCTTAGGGTGGGGGTCCTACGAGCAGTACTTC.